A single sample is the source of the 28 T cell receptor beta chains below, sequenced in a study of blood T cell repertoires in COVID-19. The data were produced by immunoSEQ multiplex PCR, yet TCRdb's version contains in-frame clones alone and is incomplete. The table has roughly 230,000 clones, about four fifths seen once; the top ten hold approximately 4%. The sample taken for sequencing was peripheral blood. These TCRs come from a man between 45 and 60 years old with active or convalescent COVID-19.

The chain has TRBV27 and TRBJ1-6, with D possibly TRBD1 on 6 matching bases. CDR1 MNHEY and CDR2 SMNVEV come from the germline V gene (reference sequence). CDR3 size: 14 residues. Trimming shortened V by 5 bases and J by 14 bases, and 19 bases separated the two germline ends. CDR3 nucleotide sequence: TGTGCCAGCAGTCCGACAGGTGCCCTTGGGACCCTCCACTTT. It is translated as CASSPTGALGTLHF.

The chain employs TRBV5-6 and TRBJ2-1, with D maybe TRBD2 (5 bases). This CDR3 spans 12 amino acids. V lost 0 bases to trimming and J lost 9 bases, with 7 bases between them. Germline CDR1 reads SGHDT; CDR2 reads YYEEEE. CDR3 coding DNA: TGTGCCAGCAGCTTGGGTGGAGGTGAGCAGTTCTTC. It yields the protein CASSLGGGEQFF.

The chain is built from TRBV14 and TRBJ1-1, with a weak D call TRBD1 (5 bases). Germline CDR1 SGHDN, CDR2 FVKESK. This CDR3 has 12 residues. V was trimmed by 8 bases and J by 4 bases, leaving 11 bases between them. CDR3 sequence: CASARRATEAFF. CDR3 nucleotide sequence: TGTGCCAGCGCCCGCAGGGCCACTGAAGCTTTCTTT.

This clone came up once. This chain connects TRBV2 to TRBJ2-2; 8 nucleotides align to TRBD2. This CDR3 contains 19 residues. The J segment lost 7 bases and the V segment lost 2 bases, leaving 18 bases of the junction unmatched. The germline CDR1 and CDR2 sequences are SNHLY and FYNNEI. The CDR3 spells CASSETGAGGPLVSGELFF. In DNA form, the CDR3 reads TGTGCCAGCAGTGAAACCGGGGCGGGGGGCCCCTTAGTAAGCGGGGAGCTGTTTTTT.

V and J are TRBV5-1 and TRBJ2-3; tentative D call: TRBD2 (5 bases). Trimming took 2 bases from V and 3 from J, leaving 13 bases between them. CDR1 SGHRS and CDR2 YFSETQ come from the germline V gene. The CDR3 extends over 15 amino acids. The CDR3 is CASSFEFRGTDTQYF. The CDR3, as DNA: TGCGCCAGCAGCTTTGAGTTCAGAGGGACAGATACGCAGTATTTT.

In this sample, this clone turned up a few times. The rearrangement uses TRBV2 and TRBJ2-1; 9 nucleotides agree with TRBD2. V shed 7 bases and J 4 bases; nucleotides not matched to a gene: 5. In germline, CDR1 is SNHLY, CDR2 FYNNEI. This CDR3 is 14 amino acids long. In DNA form, the CDR3 reads TGTGCCAGCAACCCTAGCGGGGCGTACAATGAGCAGTTCTTC. Translating gives CASNPSGAYNEQFF.

This chain connects TRBV19 to TRBJ1-2; unclear D gene. Trimming left V 5 bases short and J 6 bases short, with 19 bases between. Germline V gene lookup returns CDR1 LNHDA and CDR2 SQIVND (reference sequence). The CDR3 extends over 15 amino acids. CDR3 residues: CASSSRGGIIDGYTF. The CDR3 nucleotides are TGTGCCAGTAGTTCCCGCGGCGGGATTATCGATGGCTACACCTTC.

The chain joins TRBV3-1 (or the pseudogene TRBV3-2) to TRBJ1-2; no firm D call. The CDR3 is made up of 14 amino acids. V was clipped by 3 bases and J by 8 bases, with 16 bases between them. Germline CDR1 and CDR2: LGHDT and YNNKEL (reference sequence). The CDR3 here is CASSQVIGGTGYTF. The CDR3, as DNA: TGTGCCAGCAGCCAGGTGATTGGCGGAACCGGCTACACCTTC.

The sample holds a few counts of this clone. This chain links TRBV30 with TRBJ1-3; tentatively, D is TRBD1 (6 bases). The CDR3 runs 15 residues. Germline lookup yields CDR1 GTSNPN and CDR2 SVGIG (reference sequence). V lost 3 bases and J 5 bases, leaving 17 bases between the germline ends. The CDR3 region is CAWSFSGTRRNTIYF. The CDR3 bases are TGTGCCTGGAGCTTTTCCGGGACAAGGAGAAACACCATATATTTT.

V is TRBV3-1 (or the pseudogene TRBV3-2) and J is TRBJ2-1; 9 bases agree with TRBD2. J lost 0 bases, V lost 3 bases, and 9 bases had no gene match. This CDR3 spans 18 amino acids. CDR1 LGHDT and CDR2 YNNKEL come from the germline V gene (reference sequence). The CDR3 region is CASSHIGSSGTSYNEQFF. CDR3 DNA sequence: TGTGCCAGCAGCCATATTGGGTCTAGCGGGACCTCCTACAATGAGCAGTTCTTC.

The rearrangement links TRBV20-1 to TRBJ1-1; TRBD1 aligns across 7 bases. The length of the CDR3 is 16 residues. The V gene end was trimmed by 3 bases and the J gene end by 0 bases; junction bases not matched to a gene: 10. CDR1 DFQATT and CDR2 SNEGSKA come from the germline V gene (reference sequence). The CDR3 region is CSASHSWGQLNTEAFF. The CDR3, as DNA: TGCAGTGCTAGTCACTCTTGGGGACAGTTGAACACTGAAGCTTTCTTT.

The gene calls are TRBV27 and TRBJ2-5; a weak D match, TRBD2 (5 bases). Deletions cut 6 bases from V and 0 bases from J, with 11 bases between. From germline, CDR1 is MNHEY and CDR2 SMNVEV (reference sequence). The CDR3 has 14 amino acids. In DNA, the CDR3 is TGTGCCAGCAGACCAGCGGATAACCAAGAGACCCAGTACTTC. Its protein product is CASRPADNQETQYF.

This clone was counted between two and nine times. The chain is built from TRBV7-8 and TRBJ2-1, with D uncertain. In germline, CDR1 is SGHVS, CDR2 FQNEAQ. The CDR3 runs to 15 residues. Deletions cut 6 bases from V and 4 bases from J, with 16 bases between. This CDR3 is CASSTAPSPYNEQFF. The CDR3 DNA follows: TGTGCCAGCAGTACAGCTCCAAGCCCATACAATGAGCAGTTCTTC.

The CDR3 DNA reads as TGTGCCAGCAGTGCCAGGGCTAACACTGAAGCTTTCTTT. Its protein product is CASSARANTEAFF. The chain has TRBV12-3 or TRBV12-4 and TRBJ1-1, with D possibly TRBD1 on 5 matching bases. The CDR3 length is 13 residues. The V end was cut by 5 bases, the J end by 2 bases, with 9 bases between.

This chain uses TRBV6-5 with TRBJ1-6; 8 bases line up with TRBD1. Germline CDR1 is MNHEY and CDR2 is SVGAGI. V lost 6 bases to trimming and J lost 4 bases; unmatched junction nucleotides: 2. The CDR3 has 14 residues. CDR3: CASRGTGYNSPLHF. CDR3 bases: TGTGCCAGCAGGGGGACAGGTTATAATTCACCCCTCCACTTT.

The V and J genes are TRBV2 and TRBJ1-2; TRBD1 might be the D (6 bases). Trimming cost V 9 bases and J 0 bases, with 17 bases left between them. From germline, CDR1 is SNHLY and CDR2 FYNNEI. The CDR3 spans 15 residues. The CDR3 sequence: CARLTVQGSNYGYTF. The CDR3 region has the DNA TGTGCCAGACTTACGGTACAGGGATCTAACTATGGCTACACCTTC.

V is TRBV27 and J is TRBJ1-4; no reliable D call. V was clipped by 8 bases and J by 8 bases, with 15 bases between them. CDR1 is MNHEY, CDR2 SMNVEV, per germline (reference sequence). The CDR3 has 13 residues. The CDR3 DNA follows: TGTGCCAGCGCCCCCGGGGTAGGCGAAAAACTGTTTTTT. Residues: CASAPGVGEKLFF.

V is TRBV5-1 and J is TRBJ1-2; 8 positions match TRBD1. Germline lookup yields CDR1 SGHRS and CDR2 YFSETQ. This CDR3 is built from 16 residues. The V segment lost 3 bases and the J segment 8 bases; nucleotides outside the gene matches: 15. This CDR3 reads CASSSPGRTGQEGYTF. For the CDR3, the DNA is TGCGCCAGCAGCTCCCCCGGGAGGACAGGGCAGGAGGGCTACACCTTC.

V is TRBV24-1 and J is TRBJ2-3; TRBD2 is a possible D gene (6 bases). Looked up from germline, CDR1 is KGHDR and CDR2 is SFDVKD. The CDR3 has 16 residues. V lost 2 bases to trimming and J lost 0 bases, with 11 bases between them. CDR3 protein: CATSDSDGTSTDTQYF. For the CDR3, the DNA is TGTGCCACCAGTGATTCTGACGGGACTAGCACAGATACGCAGTATTTT.

The chain couples TRBV7-8 to TRBJ1-2, with no clear D. The CDR3 has 14 residues. Germline CDR1 and CDR2: SGHVS and FQNEAQ. V was shortened by 7 bases and J by 4 bases, with 16 bases between the two germline ends. CDR3 amino acids: CASTPSRVSYGYTF. The CDR3 coding sequence is TGTGCCAGCACCCCGTCCCGGGTTAGCTATGGCTACACCTTC.

The genes are TRBV20-1 and TRBJ2-5; D not resolved. The CDR3 has 10 residues. V gave up 6 bases and J gave up 5 bases, with 7 bases separating them. Germline V gene data show CDR1 as DFQATT and CDR2 as SNEGSKA (reference sequence). This chain's CDR3 is CSASEETQYF. The DNA for the CDR3 is TGCAGTGCGTCCGAGGAGACCCAGTACTTC.

This clone appeared a single time. The V and J genes are TRBV7-9 and TRBJ2-5, with TRBD2 identical over 9 bases. CDR1 and CDR2 from the germline V gene are SEHNR and FQNEAQ (reference sequence). The trim removed 1 base at V and 1 base at J, leaving 1 base unmatched. The CDR3 has 15 residues. The CDR3 bases are TGTGCCAGCAGCTTAGGGCGGGGGGGCCAAGAGACCCAGTACTTC. Translating it yields CASSLGRGGQETQYF.

The chain uses TRBV11-2 and TRBJ2-7; D not certain. In germline, CDR1 is SGHAT, CDR2 FQNNGV. V lost 1 base, J lost 0 bases, and 4 bases lay in between. The CDR3 spans 13 residues. This chain's CDR3 is CASSLAGSYEQYF. The DNA for the CDR3 is TGTGCCAGCAGCTTAGCGGGCTCCTACGAGCAGTACTTC.

V gene TRBV9 combines with J gene TRBJ1-3; 10 nucleotides match TRBD1. This CDR3 contains 16 residues. Trimming at V came to 4 bases and at J to 2 bases, leaving 6 bases not matched to a gene. Germline V gene data show CDR1 as SGDLS and CDR2 as YYNGEE. CDR3 loop: CASSPYGQGAGNTIYF. The CDR3 DNA follows: TGTGCCAGCAGCCCCTATGGACAGGGGGCTGGAAACACCATATATTTT.

This clone was observed a single time. The V and J genes are TRBV5-5 and TRBJ1-2; D unresolved. CDR3 length equals 13 residues. Germline V gene data show CDR1 as SGHKS and CDR2 as YYEKEE (reference sequence). V lost 5 bases, J lost 1 base, and 9 bases lay in between. Here the CDR3 reads CASRQSINYGYTF. CDR3 nucleotide sequence: TGTGCCAGCAGACAGTCCATTAACTATGGCTACACCTTC.

The chain joins TRBV5-6 to TRBJ2-7, with TRBD1 matching 8 bases. The ends lost 3 bases at V and 6 bases at J; junction bases unmatched: 2. This CDR3 contains 12 residues. The V gene's germline CDR1 is SGHDT and CDR2 YYEEEE. CDR3 in amino acids: CASSSDRVEQYF. CDR3 bases: TGTGCCAGCAGCTCGGACAGGGTCGAGCAGTACTTC.

The table lists this clone with a count of one. V and J are TRBV6-5 and TRBJ2-3; 7 nucleotides align to TRBD2. The CDR3 covers 16 residues. V shed 0 bases and J 2 bases; nucleotides not matched to a gene: 5. Germline V gives CDR1 MNHEY, CDR2 SVGAGI. The CDR3 region is CASSYSPGGTTDTQYF. The CDR3 region has the DNA TGTGCCAGCAGTTACTCCCCCGGGGGGACCACAGATACGCAGTATTTT.

This rearrangement joins TRBV9 to TRBJ2-1; 7 bases match TRBD1. In germline, CDR1 is SGDLS, CDR2 YYNGEE. With 0 bases clipped from V and 9 bases from J, the junction kept 3 bases outside the gene matches. The CDR3 sequence is 13 residues long. The CDR3: CASSVVGDSEQFF. DNA of the CDR3: TGTGCCAGCAGCGTAGTAGGGGACAGTGAGCAGTTCTTC.